The 19 T cell receptor beta chains reported below all come from one sample, sequenced in a study of shared clonotypes between healthy human individuals. Assay: immunoSEQ multiplex PCR; the TCRdb copy retains only in-frame clones and omits some. The profile shows about 2,200,000 clones, approximately 94% of them singletons. Naive CD8 cells lacked CD45RO and underwent positive selection for CCR7, leaving out terminally differentiated effector memory CD45RA+ cells. Sequenced input: naive CD8+ T cells from PBMCs. The source of these receptors is a man between 18 and 35 years old in good health. Some clones in this sample may be carry-over from other donors' samples.

This chain connects TRBV28 to TRBJ2-7; TRBD1 is a possible D gene (5 bases). Germline V gene lookup returns CDR1 MDHEN and CDR2 SYDVKM. The length of the CDR3 is 12 residues. Trimming stripped 5 bases from V and 6 bases from J, with 11 bases between. The DNA of the CDR3 is TGTGCCAGCAGTCCGGACATTGTCGAGCAGTACTTC. As protein: CASSPDIVEQYF.

The CDR3 reads CASGVEQYF. The CDR3 bases are TGTGCCTCAGGGGTAGAGCAGTACTTC. The chain couples TRBV28 to TRBJ2-7, with a tentative D call TRBD1 (6 bases). This CDR3 has 9 residues. Per germline, CDR1 MDHEN and CDR2 SYDVKM. The V gene lost 11 bases and the J gene lost 7 bases, with 9 bases spanning the gap.

V and J are TRBV9 and TRBJ2-6; tentatively, D is TRBD1 (6 bases). The germline V gene encodes CDR1 SGDLS and CDR2 YYNGEE. Trimming left V 4 bases short and J 4 bases short, with 12 bases between. The CDR3 sequence is 15 residues long. The CDR3 region is CASSLAGTGANVLTF. The CDR3 DNA sequence: TGTGCCAGCAGCCTCGCCGGGACAGGGGCCAACGTCCTGACTTTC.

V is TRBV27 and J is TRBJ1-2, with a tentative D call TRBD1 (5 bases). This CDR3 contains 15 residues. V dropped 3 bases and J dropped 8 bases, with 19 bases sitting between them. Germline V gene data show CDR1 as MNHEY and CDR2 as SMNVEV (reference sequence). CDR3 loop: CASSLFLGDLRGYTF. CDR3 DNA: TGTGCCAGCAGTTTGTTCCTAGGGGACCTGCGGGGCTACACCTTC.

The chain recombines TRBV13 with TRBJ2-1, with TRBD1 matching over 11 bases. This CDR3 has 14 residues. V trimming: 11 bases; J trimming: 6 bases; junction bases outside the gene matches: 9. CDR1 is PRHDT and CDR2 is FYEKMQ in the germline V gene (reference sequence). This CDR3 reads CAAAPGTGGNEQFF. CDR3 bases: TGTGCCGCCGCCCCCGGGACAGGGGGCAATGAGCAGTTCTTC.

This chain links TRBV28 with TRBJ2-4, with D possibly TRBD1 on 5 matching bases. Germline loops: CDR1 MDHEN, CDR2 SYDVKM. The CDR3 covers 17 residues. V gave up 6 bases and J gave up 0 bases, with 18 bases separating them. CDR3 DNA: TGTGCCAGCAGGGGCCGAACCGACAGAATAGCCAAAAACATTCAGTACTTC. Amino acids: CASRGRTDRIAKNIQYF. Full variable domain (remainder filled in from reference TRBV28 and TRBJ2-4): DVKVTQSSRYLVKRTGEKVFLECVQDMDHENMFWYRQDPGLGLRLIYFSYDVKMKEKGDIPEGYSVSREKKERFSLILESASTNQTSMYLCASRGRTDRIAKNIQYFGAGTRLSVL.

Comments on this clone: Other DNA sequences in the sample encode the same CDR3. The chain recombines TRBV27 with TRBJ1-5; the D gene is possibly TRBD1 (5 bases). This CDR3 comprises 15 residues. The germline V gene encodes CDR1 MNHEY and CDR2 SMNVEV (reference sequence). V was clipped by 0 bases and J by 1 base, with 7 bases between them. In nucleotides, the CDR3 is TGTGCCAGCAGTTTATCTCGGGGGAGCAATCAGCCCCAGCATTTT. It codes for CASSLSRGSNQPQHF.

The V and J genes are TRBV11-2 and TRBJ2-1, with 7 positions matching TRBD1. Germline V lookup: CDR1 SGHAT, CDR2 FQNNGV. The CDR3 runs 14 residues. The J segment lost 1 base and the V segment lost 4 bases, leaving 1 base of the junction unmatched. The CDR3 loop is CASSWDSSYNEQFF. The CDR3, as DNA: TGTGCCAGCAGCTGGGACAGTTCCTACAATGAGCAGTTCTTC.

V is TRBV28 and J is TRBJ2-7; 13 nucleotides agree with TRBD2. CDR1 and CDR2 from the germline V gene are MDHEN and SYDVKM. After removal of 2 bases from V and 0 bases from J, the junction contained 19 bases not matched to a gene. The CDR3 loop spans 22 amino acids. CDR3 DNA: TGTGCCAGCAGTTTAGTGTTCCTAACTAGCGGGAGGGCCAAATCAAGCTCCTACGAGCAGTACTTC. Translated, it gives CASSLVFLTSGRAKSSSYEQYF.

The chain is built from TRBV9 and TRBJ1-1; D not certain. V lost 0 bases and J 5 bases, leaving 20 bases between the germline ends. The CDR3 is made up of 17 amino acids. The germline CDR1 and CDR2 sequences are SGDLS and YYNGEE. CDR3 sequence (DNA): TGTGCCAGCAGCGTAGATGCGGGATACCCCGGAATAACTGAAGCTTTCTTT. Protein sequence: CASSVDAGYPGITEAFF.

The count of this clone is one. The rearrangement uses TRBV27 and TRBJ2-7, with D perhaps matching TRBD1 (7 bases). Trimming removed 6 bases at V and 2 bases at J, with 20 bases between. This CDR3 region has 16 residues. Per germline, CDR1 MNHEY and CDR2 SMNVEV (reference sequence). The CDR3 nucleotides are TGTGCCAGCAGCCTTGGCGGGACAGTAACCCCCTACGAGCAGTACTTC. Translation: CASSLGGTVTPYEQYF.

The V and J genes are TRBV27 and TRBJ2-3; 10 bases fit TRBD2. The V and J ends lost 4 bases and 1 base, in that order; junction bases with no gene match: 8. This CDR3 is 17 amino acids long. Germline V gene lookup returns CDR1 MNHEY and CDR2 SMNVEV (reference sequence). CDR3 coding DNA: TGTGCCAGCAGTTCCCCCAGCCTAGCGGGAGGCACAGATACGCAGTATTTT. Amino acids: CASSSPSLAGGTDTQYF.

The rearrangement uses TRBV6-5 and TRBJ2-1; D remains unclear. The CDR3 loop spans 12 amino acids. V was clipped by 3 bases and J by 9 bases, with 9 bases between them. Germline V gene data show CDR1 as MNHEY and CDR2 as SVGAGI. The CDR3 coding sequence is TGTGCCAGCAGTTATACCGGGCTTGAGCAGTTCTTC. Its translation: CASSYTGLEQFF.

A remark on this clone: This CDR3 is also generated by other DNA sequences in the sample. The chain recombines TRBV27 with TRBJ2-1; possible D gene TRBD2, 5 bases. The V end was cut by 8 bases, the J end by 7 bases, with 9 bases between. CDR3 length: 11 amino acids. Germline V gene data show CDR1 as MNHEY and CDR2 as SMNVEV (reference sequence). The CDR3 sequence is CASSTGNEQFF. CDR3 DNA sequence: TGTGCCAGCTCGACGGGGAATGAGCAGTTCTTC.

Concerning this clone: Other DNA sequences of this sample code for an identical CDR3. The chain recombines TRBV7-9 with TRBJ2-7; D is perhaps TRBD1 (5 bases). V was trimmed by 8 bases and J by 1 base, leaving 9 bases between them. The germline CDR1 and CDR2 sequences are SEHNR and FQNEAQ (reference sequence). The CDR3 runs to 12 residues. CDR3 amino acids: CASAQGSYEQYF. The CDR3 nucleotides are TGTGCCAGCGCGCAGGGATCCTACGAGCAGTACTTC.

Turning to this clone: Other nucleotide sequences from this sample produce the same CDR3. This chain uses TRBV2 with TRBJ2-1; 9 bases align to TRBD2. Trimming cost V 2 bases and J 4 bases; bases outside gene matches: 3. This CDR3 spans 15 amino acids. The germline V gene has CDR1 SNHLY and CDR2 FYNNEI. CDR3 in amino acids: CASSETSGLYNEQFF. The CDR3 DNA reads as TGTGCCAGCAGTGAAACTAGCGGGCTTTACAATGAGCAGTTCTTC.

The rearrangement joins TRBV11-2 to TRBJ1-3; no definite D call. Germline V gene data show CDR1 as SGHAT and CDR2 as FQNNGV. The V end was cut by 1 base, the J end by 4 bases, with 11 bases between. CDR3 length: 15 residues. CDR3 nucleotide sequence: TGTGCCAGCAGCTTAGCGGCAGGATGGGGAAACACCATATATTTT. It is translated as CASSLAAGWGNTIYF.

This CDR3 is CASSYLGQGLDEQFF. The CDR3 DNA reads as TGTGCCAGCAGTTACTTGGGACAGGGTCTCGATGAGCAGTTCTTC. The chain recombines TRBV6-5 with TRBJ2-1, with 9 positions matching TRBD1. Germline CDR1 reads MNHEY; CDR2 reads SVGAGI. J lost 8 bases, V lost 1 base, and 6 bases had no gene match. The CDR3 is 15 residues long.

This clone was recorded once. The chain employs TRBV5-5 and TRBJ2-3, with 8 bases lining up with TRBD1. Trimming removed 4 bases from V and 2 bases from J; junction bases left unmatched: 6. CDR3 size: 15 residues. The germline V gene has CDR1 SGHKS and CDR2 YYEKEE (reference sequence). The CDR3 coding sequence is TGTGCCAGCAGCATGACAGGGGATGACACAGATACGCAGTATTTT. Protein product: CASSMTGDDTDTQYF. Looking up the rest from reference TRBV5-5 and TRBJ2-3 gives the full variable domain: DAGVTQSPTHLIKTRGQQVTLRCSPISGHKSVSWYQQVLGQGPQFIFQYYEKEERGRGNFPDRFSARQFPNYSSELNVNALLLGDSALYLCASSMTGDDTDTQYFGPGTRLTVL.